What follows are 22 T cell receptor beta chains derived from one specimen sequenced in a study of shared T cell receptors in the human thymus. Method: immunoSEQ multiplex PCR; TCRdb's copy keeps in-frame clones and lacks some. The sample lists about 380,000 clones; 95% were seen once. The sample consisted of thymocytes. The receptors were sampled from a human donor.

This clone came up once. The J gene is TRBJ1-1, the V gene TRBV19; D possibly corresponds to TRBD1 (5 bases). The CDR3 has 14 amino acids. Trimming cost V 6 bases and J 7 bases, with 18 bases left between them. Germline loops: CDR1 LNHDA, CDR2 SQIVND (reference sequence). The CDR3 nucleotides read TGTGCCAGTAGGTTACCGGGGCCCGATAGTGAAGCTTTCTTT. It specifies CASRLPGPDSEAFF.

The V and J genes are TRBV6-6 and TRBJ1-2, with TRBD1 identical over 7 bases. This CDR3 has 16 residues. With 6 bases clipped from V and 2 bases from J, the junction kept 12 bases outside the gene matches. The germline CDR1 and CDR2 sequences are MNHNY and SVGAGI (reference sequence). CDR3 loop: CASRLTPGQMNYGYTF. For the CDR3, the DNA is TGTGCCAGCAGGCTGACACCGGGACAGATGAACTATGGCTACACCTTC.

This chain links TRBV4-1 with TRBJ2-3, with D unclear. Per germline, CDR1 MGHRA and CDR2 YSYEKL. The CDR3 is 13 residues long. Trimming stripped 2 bases from V and 7 bases from J, with 10 bases between. The CDR3 is CASSQSLFNTQYF. The CDR3 DNA reads TGCGCCAGCAGCCAATCACTGTTCAATACGCAGTATTTT.

This sequence joins TRBV23-1 and TRBJ2-3; TRBD1 agrees at 8 bases. TRBV23-1 is classed as an ORF, of uncertain function. The CDR3 length is 16 residues. Trimming cost V 4 bases and J 4 bases; bases outside gene matches: 10. DNA for the CDR3: TGCGCCAGCAGTCTAACGGACAGGGATGCGCCAGATACGCAGTATTTT. Amino acids: CASSLTDRDAPDTQYF.

The chain uses TRBV6-1 and TRBJ2-7, with 7 bases that match TRBD2. CDR1 is MNHNS, CDR2 SASEGT, per germline. J gave up 3 bases and V 6 bases, and 14 bases lay outside the gene matches. The CDR3 loop spans 16 amino acids. The CDR3 DNA follows: TGTGCCAGCAGAGAAAGCGGGACCCGGTCTAGCTACGAGCAGTACTTC. It translates to CASRESGTRSSYEQYF.

Concerning this clone: At one boundary the junction diverges from the germline segment, which might be a read error. Other DNA sequences from this sample encode an identical CDR3 as well. The chain couples TRBV7-3 to TRBJ2-2; D unclear. The CDR3 has 12 residues. The germline V gene has CDR1 SGHTA and CDR2 FQGTGA. The CDR3 loop reads CASSLSTGELFF. As DNA, the CDR3 is TGCGCCAGCAGCTTAAGTACCGGGGAGCTGTTTTTT.

This chain uses TRBV19 with TRBJ2-2; tentative D call: TRBD1 (6 bases). The CDR3 contains 15 residues. Germline CDR1 and CDR2: LNHDA and SQIVND (reference sequence). The V gene lost 5 bases and the J gene lost 2 bases, with 12 bases spanning the gap. The CDR3 region has the DNA TGTGCCAGTAGTGACGGGACACCCAACACCGGGGAGCTGTTTTTT. Encoded protein: CASSDGTPNTGELFF. Looking up the rest from reference TRBV19 and TRBJ2-2 gives the full variable domain: DGGITQSPKYLFRKEGQNVTLSCEQNLNHDAMYWYRQDPGQGLRLIYYSQIVNDFQKGDIAEGYSVSREKKESFPLTVTSAQKNPTAFYLCASSDGTPNTGELFFGEGSRLTVL.

J is TRBJ2-7 and V is TRBV6-1; no clear D. Trimming took off 4 bases at V and 1 base at J, with 8 bases between the two ends. Germline V CDR1 and CDR2: MNHNS, SASEGT. The CDR3 has 13 amino acids. The CDR3 protein is CASSVGSSYEQYF. CDR3 nucleotides: TGTGCCAGCAGTGTAGGGTCTTCCTACGAGCAGTACTTC.

The chain has TRBV9 and TRBJ1-1; perhaps TRBD1 as D (5 bases). The germline V and J ends were trimmed by 1 base and 3 bases, with 16 bases remaining between them. The CDR3 is 16 amino acids. Germline assignment: CDR1 SGDLS and CDR2 YYNGEE. The chain's CDR3 is CASSVPWGSWYTEAFF. The CDR3 nucleotides are TGTGCCAGCAGCGTACCCTGGGGCAGCTGGTACACTGAAGCTTTCTTT.

The chain joins TRBV21-1 to TRBJ1-2. TRBV21-1 is deemed a pseudogene. The CDR3 has 16 amino acids. The DNA for the CDR3 is TGTGCCAGCAGCAAAGCGGGGAGGACCCCTAACTATGGCTACACCTTC. Translating it yields CASSKAGRTPNYGYTF.

The chain has TRBV27 and TRBJ2-1, with TRBD2 matching over 8 bases. Trimming at V came to 6 bases and at J to 0 bases, leaving 7 bases not matched to a gene. The CDR3 is 16 residues long. Germline lookup yields CDR1 MNHEY and CDR2 SMNVEV (reference sequence). CDR3 loop: CASSQRERSSYNEQFF. In DNA form, the CDR3 reads TGTGCCAGCAGCCAGCGGGAGAGGAGCTCCTACAATGAGCAGTTCTTC.

V usage is TRBV28 and J usage is TRBJ2-3; 7 bases are shared with TRBD2. The CDR3 has 18 amino acids. Germline lookup yields CDR1 MDHEN and CDR2 SYDVKM. V shed 3 bases, J shed 0 bases, and the junction held 12 bases outside the gene matches. The DNA of the CDR3 is TGTGCCAGCAGTTTCCCTACTCAGTGGGAGGGGAGCACAGATACGCAGTATTTT. Encoded protein: CASSFPTQWEGSTDTQYF.

V gene TRBV28 combines with J gene TRBJ2-7, with no clear D. The CDR3 has 11 residues. Trimming left V 7 bases short and J 4 bases short, with 8 bases between. Germline V lookup: CDR1 MDHEN, CDR2 SYDVKM. CDR3 sequence: CASTTRYEQYF. The CDR3 region has the DNA TGTGCCAGCACAACCAGGTACGAGCAGTACTTC. The full variable domain, with the rest looked up from reference TRBV28 and TRBJ2-7, is DVKVTQSSRYLVKRTGEKVFLECVQDMDHENMFWYRQDPGLGLRLIYFSYDVKMKEKGDIPEGYSVSREKKERFSLILESASTNQTSMYLCASTTRYEQYFGPGTRLTVT.

The chain carries TRBV5-1 and TRBJ1-3, with D possibly TRBD1 on 5 matching bases. Trimming left V 6 bases short and J 2 bases short, with 12 bases between. The germline gives CDR1 SGHRS, CDR2 YFSETQ. The length of the CDR3 is 14 residues. The CDR3: CASTRGTTGNTIYF. CDR3 coding DNA: TGCGCCAGCACCCGGGGCACCACTGGAAACACCATATATTTT.

The genes are TRBV14 and TRBJ2-2; D is possibly TRBD1 (6 bases). The CDR3 runs 19 residues. Trimming stripped 0 bases from V and 5 bases from J, with 22 bases between. CDR1 is SGHDN, CDR2 FVKESK, per germline. For the CDR3, the DNA is TGTGCCAGCAGCCAAGATAAAGGATCAGGGGTGTTGGAAACCGGGGAGCTGTTTTTT. It codes for CASSQDKGSGVLETGELFF.

This sequence joins TRBV7-9 and TRBJ1-3; 8 bases align to TRBD1. The CDR3 is made up of 15 amino acids. Germline V gives CDR1 SEHNR, CDR2 FQNEAQ (reference sequence). With 0 bases clipped from V and 3 bases from J, the junction kept 1 base outside the gene matches. As DNA, the CDR3 is TGTGCCAGCAGCTTAGCCGGACAGGGTGGAAACACCATATATTTT. Translation gives CASSLAGQGGNTIYF.

This chain uses TRBV28 with TRBJ2-3; TRBD2 aligns across 11 bases. J was trimmed by 1 base and V by 9 bases; bases with no gene match: 6. There are 15 residues in the CDR3. Looked up from germline, CDR1 is MDHEN and CDR2 is SYDVKM. The CDR3 nucleotides read TGTGCCAGTTATAGCGGGAGGGGCCGCACAGATACGCAGTATTTT. This sequence encodes CASYSGRGRTDTQYF.

This chain links TRBV7-9 with TRBJ2-7, with TRBD2 as a possible D gene (6 bases). Trimming cost V 2 bases and J 6 bases, with 11 bases left between them. Per germline, CDR1 SEHNR and CDR2 FQNEAQ (reference sequence). There are 13 residues in the CDR3. The CDR3 region is CASSLPGETEQYF. The DNA of the CDR3 is TGTGCCAGCAGCTTACCGGGGGAGACCGAGCAGTACTTC.

V and J are TRBV15 and TRBJ1-4, with 9 bases fitting TRBD1. This CDR3 contains 22 residues. Germline CDR1 reads LNHNV; CDR2 reads YYDKDF (reference sequence). The trim removed 1 base at V and 4 bases at J, leaving 22 bases unmatched. Written as DNA, the CDR3 is TGTGCCACCAGCAGAGGTCTTCGAGAATTGACAGGGGGTTATACCCTTAATGAAAAACTGTTTTTT. Amino acids: CATSRGLRELTGGYTLNEKLFF.

J is TRBJ2-7 and V is TRBV27; TRBD2 matches 9 bases. The germline V gene encodes CDR1 MNHEY and CDR2 SMNVEV (reference sequence). The junction had 16 bases not matched to a gene; V was cut back by 6 bases and J by 4 bases. The CDR3 sequence is 17 residues long. The CDR3 bases are TGTGCCAGCAGCCCCGCCACCTGCGGGACTAGCCTATACGAGCAGTACTTC. Protein product: CASSPATCGTSLYEQYF.

The genes are TRBV7-6 and TRBJ2-1; 10 bases line up with TRBD1. The germline CDR1 and CDR2 sequences are SGHVS and FNYEAQ. This CDR3 is built from 17 residues. J gave up 2 bases and V 1 base, and 5 bases lay outside the gene matches. CDR3 sequence (DNA): TGTGCCAGCAGCTTAGTAGGCGGGACAGGGGCCTACAATGAGCAGTTCTTC. This translates into CASSLVGGTGAYNEQFF.

The chain combines TRBV25-1 with TRBJ2-2, with TRBD2 identical over 9 bases. The V and J ends lost 8 bases and 5 bases, in that order; junction bases with no gene match: 12. The CDR3 is 16 residues long. Germline V gene sequence: CDR1 MGHDK, CDR2 SYGVNS. The CDR3, as DNA: TGTGCCAGCCGACCGGGACTAGCTACCGTTACCGGGGAGCTGTTTTTT. Encoded protein: CASRPGLATVTGELFF.